This TCR beta chain was documented in a study of T-cell reconstitution after alpha-beta-depleted transplantation in children. Preparation of the TCRbeta library was carried out with unique molecular identifiers. TCRdb re-called the PCR reads through MiXCR, storing one row per CDR3 protein. This table holds hundreds of thousands of distinct CDR3 sequences, about 9.5% found once. The V gene's germline CDR1 is KGHSH and CDR2 LQKENI. The CDR3 spans 16 residues. V was shortened by 3 bases and J by 4 bases, with 17 bases between the two germline ends. The sequence was collected from a human donor who donated a stem cell graft to a child with acute lymphoblastic leukemia. The material sequenced was PBMCs from the stem cell graft donor, taken from the stem cell graft. This sequence joins TRBV18 and TRBJ2-3; D remains unclear. CDR3 residues: CASSPPLGSSADTQYF. As DNA, the CDR3 is TGTGCCAGCTCACCCCCGCTCGGGTCCTCCGCAGATACGCAGTATTTT.